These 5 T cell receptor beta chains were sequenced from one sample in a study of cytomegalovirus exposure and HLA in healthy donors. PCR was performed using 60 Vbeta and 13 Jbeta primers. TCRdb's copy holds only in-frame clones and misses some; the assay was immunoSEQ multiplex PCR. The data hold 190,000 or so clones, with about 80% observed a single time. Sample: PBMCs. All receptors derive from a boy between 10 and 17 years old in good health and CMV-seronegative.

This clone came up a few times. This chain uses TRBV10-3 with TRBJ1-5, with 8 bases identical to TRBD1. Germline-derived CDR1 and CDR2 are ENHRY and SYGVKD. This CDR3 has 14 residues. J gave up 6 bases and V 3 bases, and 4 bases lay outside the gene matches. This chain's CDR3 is CAISEQGGSQPQHF. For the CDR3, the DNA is TGTGCCATCAGTGAACAGGGGGGGAGTCAGCCCCAGCATTTT.

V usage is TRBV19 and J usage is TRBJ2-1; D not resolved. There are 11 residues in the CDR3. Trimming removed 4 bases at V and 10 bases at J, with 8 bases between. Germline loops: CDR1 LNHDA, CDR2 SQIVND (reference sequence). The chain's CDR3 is CASSNSLEQFF. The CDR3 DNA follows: TGTGCCAGTAGTAATTCCTTAGAGCAGTTCTTC.

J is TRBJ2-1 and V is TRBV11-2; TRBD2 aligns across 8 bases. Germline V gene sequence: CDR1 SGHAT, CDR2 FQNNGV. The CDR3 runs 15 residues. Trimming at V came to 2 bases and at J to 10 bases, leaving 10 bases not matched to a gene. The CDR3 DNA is TGTGCCAGCAGCTTAAACCCAGCGGGAGAGGGGGAGCAGTTCTTC. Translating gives CASSLNPAGEGEQFF.

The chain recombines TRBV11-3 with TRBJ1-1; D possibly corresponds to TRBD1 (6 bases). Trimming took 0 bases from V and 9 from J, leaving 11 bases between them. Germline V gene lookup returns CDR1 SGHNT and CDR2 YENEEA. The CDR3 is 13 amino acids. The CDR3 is CASSLEAGDKAFF. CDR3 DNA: TGTGCCAGCAGCTTAGAGGCAGGGGACAAAGCTTTCTTT.

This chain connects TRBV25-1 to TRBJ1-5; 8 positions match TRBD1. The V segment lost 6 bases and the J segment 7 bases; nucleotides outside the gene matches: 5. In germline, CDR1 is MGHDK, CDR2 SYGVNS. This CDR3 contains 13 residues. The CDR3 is CASSHRGGQPQHF. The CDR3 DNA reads TGTGCCAGCAGCCACAGGGGGGGACAGCCCCAGCATTTT.